The present entry profiles one T cell receptor beta chain with its context. The data were produced by immunoSEQ multiplex PCR, yet TCRdb's version contains in-frame clones alone and is incomplete. The sample contains approximately 500,000 clones, roughly 85% of which appear only once. The data were obtained in a study of shared clonotypes between healthy human individuals. The V and J ends lost 0 bases and 3 bases, in that order; junction bases with no gene match: 5. The CDR3 length is 15 residues. From germline, CDR1 is WSHSY and CDR2 SAAADI. The sequencing input was PBMCs. This sequence joins TRBV10-2 and TRBJ2-7; TRBD1 matches at 7 bases. The receptor was derived from a middle-aged woman in good health. Some clones in this sample may be carry-over from other donors' samples. CDR3 sequence reads: CASSESTGSSYEQYF. As DNA, the CDR3 is TGCGCCAGCAGTGAGTCGACAGGGTCAAGCTACGAGCAGTACTTC.